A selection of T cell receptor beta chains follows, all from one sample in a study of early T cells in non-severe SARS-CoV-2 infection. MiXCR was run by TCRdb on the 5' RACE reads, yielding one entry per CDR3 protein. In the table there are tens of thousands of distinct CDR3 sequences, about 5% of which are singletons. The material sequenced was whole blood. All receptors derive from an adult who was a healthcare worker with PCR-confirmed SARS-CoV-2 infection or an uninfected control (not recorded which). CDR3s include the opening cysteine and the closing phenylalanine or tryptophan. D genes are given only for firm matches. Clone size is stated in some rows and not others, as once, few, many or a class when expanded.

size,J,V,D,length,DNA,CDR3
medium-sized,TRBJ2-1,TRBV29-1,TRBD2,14,TGCAGCGCCGGGGGACTAGCGGGTTACAATGAGCAGTTCTTC,CSAGGLAGYNEQFF
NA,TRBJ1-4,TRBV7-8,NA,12,TGTGCCAGCAGCTTAGCCCCCGAAAAACTGTTTTTT,CASSLAPEKLFF
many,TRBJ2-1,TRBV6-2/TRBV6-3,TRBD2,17,TGTGCCAGCAGTTATACCGATCTAGCGGGGGCGGACAATGAGCAGTTCTTC,CASSYTDLAGADNEQFF
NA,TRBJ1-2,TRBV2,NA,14,TGTGCCACCCAGCCGGGACCCCGGGGTTTTGGCTACACCTTC,CATQPGPRGFGYTF
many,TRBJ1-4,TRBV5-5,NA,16,TGTGCCAGCAGCATCTCACAAAGGGCAACTAATGAAAAACTGTTTTTT,CASSISQRATNEKLFF
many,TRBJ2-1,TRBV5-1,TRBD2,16,TGCGCCAGCAGCCTGGACGGTAGCGGGGGGAGAAATGAGCAGTTCTTC,CASSLDGSGGRNEQFF
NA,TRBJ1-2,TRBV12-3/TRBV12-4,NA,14,TGTGCCAGCAGTTCACGAGGACAGACCTATGGCTACACCTTC,CASSSRGQTYGYTF
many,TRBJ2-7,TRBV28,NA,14,TGTGCCAGCAGTCCACACAGGGTCCCCTACGAGCAGTACTTC,CASSPHRVPYEQYF
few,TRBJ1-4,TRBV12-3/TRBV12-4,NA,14,TGTGCCAGCAGTTTCCCCAGGGGTGATGAAAAACTGTTTTTT,CASSFPRGDEKLFF
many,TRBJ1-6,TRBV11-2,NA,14,TGTGCCAGCATCCCAGCCGGCTATAATTCACCCCTCCACTTT,CASIPAGYNSPLHF
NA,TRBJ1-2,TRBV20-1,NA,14,TGCAGTGCTAGAGCCGAAGAGGGTCTACATGGCTACACCTTC,CSARAEEGLHGYTF
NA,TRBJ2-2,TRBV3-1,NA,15,TGTGCCAGCAGCCATCTTGCGGGACGAACCGGGGAGCTGTTTTTT,CASSHLAGRTGELFF
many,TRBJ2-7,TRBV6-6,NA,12,TGTGCCAGCACCTTAGGCAACCGAGAGCAGTACTTC,CASTLGNREQYF
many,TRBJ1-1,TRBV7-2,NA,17,TGTGCCAGCAGGTCCACCCGGGGGGCTTGGCGTTGGGGCGAAGCTTTCTTT,CASRSTRGAWRWGEAFF
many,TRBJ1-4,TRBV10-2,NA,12,TGCGCCAGCAGGGACACGGCTGAAAAACTGTTTTTT,CASRDTAEKLFF
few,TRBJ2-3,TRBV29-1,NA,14,TGCAGCGTTGAAGGGGTCGGAGCCACAGATACGCAGTATTTT,CSVEGVGATDTQYF
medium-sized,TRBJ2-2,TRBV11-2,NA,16,TGTGCCAGCAGCTCTAGAGGCGGCGCGAACACCGGGGAGCTGTTTTTT,CASSSRGGANTGELFF
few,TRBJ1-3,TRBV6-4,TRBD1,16,TGTGCCATCCTCCGGGACAGGGAGAGTAGCGGCAACACCATATATTTT,CAILRDRESSGNTIYF
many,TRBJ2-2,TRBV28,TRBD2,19,TGTGCCAGCAGTCTCCCGGGACTAGCGGGGGGGCGGAACACCGGGGAGCTGTTTTTT,CASSLPGLAGGRNTGELFF
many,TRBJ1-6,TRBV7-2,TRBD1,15,TGTGCCAGCAGTTGGACAGGGGAATATAATTCACCCCTCCACTTT,CASSWTGEYNSPLHF
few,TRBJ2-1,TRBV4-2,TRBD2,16,TGTGCCAGCAGCCAGGACCGGACTAGCGGGGTCTCTGAGCAGTTCTTC,CASSQDRTSGVSEQFF
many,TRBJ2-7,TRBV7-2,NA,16,TGTGCCAGCAGCTTAGTCCGGGGAGGCGGGTCAGGTGTGCAGTACTTC,CASSLVRGGGSGVQYF
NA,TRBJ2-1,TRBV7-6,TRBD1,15,TGTGCCAGCAGCCCGACAGGGGTTGGCTACAATGAGCAGTTCTTC,CASSPTGVGYNEQFF
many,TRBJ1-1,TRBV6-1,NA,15,TGTGCCAGCAGTGAAGGGATCCCGGGACAAACCGAGGCTTTCTTT,CASSEGIPGQTEAFF
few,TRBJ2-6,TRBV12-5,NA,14,TGTGCTAGTGGCGGGGGTTCTGGGGCCAACGTCCTGACTTTC,CASGGGSGANVLTF
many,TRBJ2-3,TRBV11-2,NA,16,TGTGCCAGCAGTTCACGGGGGATTTTATTCACAGATACGCAGTATTTT,CASSSRGILFTDTQYF
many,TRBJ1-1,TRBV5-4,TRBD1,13,TGTGCCAGCAGCTTCAGGGGGCGCCGAGTAGCTTTCTTT,CASSFRGRRVAFF
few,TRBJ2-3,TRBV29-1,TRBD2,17,TGCAGCGTTGAAGTCTGGACTAGCGGGGGGGCCGCAGATACGCAGTATTTT,CSVEVWTSGGAADTQYF
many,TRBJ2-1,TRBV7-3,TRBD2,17,TGTGCCAGCAGCTTAAACCTAGCGGGGGGGCCGGACAATGAGCAGTTCTTC,CASSLNLAGGPDNEQFF
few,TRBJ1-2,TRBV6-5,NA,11,TGTGCCAGCAGCCCCGGGACGGCCCCTACCTTC,CASSPGTAPTF
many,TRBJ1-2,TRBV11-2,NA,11,TGTGCCAGCAGCCGGGGGGTCAACTACACCTTC,CASSRGVNYTF
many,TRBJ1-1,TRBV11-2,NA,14,TGTGCCAGCAGCCCGCCAACGGGAGTTAATGAAGCTTTCTTT,CASSPPTGVNEAFF
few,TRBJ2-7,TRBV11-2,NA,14,TGTGCCAGCAGCTTTGACAGGAGATCCTACGAGCAGTACTTC,CASSFDRRSYEQYF
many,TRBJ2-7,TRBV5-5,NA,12,TGTGCCAGCAGCCTCCAACGAAACGAGCAGTACTTC,CASSLQRNEQYF
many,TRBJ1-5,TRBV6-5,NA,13,TGTGCCAGCAGTGATGACGGCAATCAGCCCCAGCATTTT,CASSDDGNQPQHF
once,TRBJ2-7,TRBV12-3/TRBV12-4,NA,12,TGTGCCAGCAGTTTGAGTGTCTACGAGCAGTACTTC,CASSLSVYEQYF
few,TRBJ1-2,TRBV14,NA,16,TGTGCCAGCAGCCAAGTATATACACTACCGAACTATGGCTACACCTTC,CASSQVYTLPNYGYTF
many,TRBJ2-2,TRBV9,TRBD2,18,TGTGCCAGCAGCATCTCTAGCGGGGGCCCACCTGGGACCGGGGAGCTGTTTTTT,CASSISSGGPPGTGELFF
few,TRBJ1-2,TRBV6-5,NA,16,TGTGCCAGCAGTTACTCCTTACGTTCGCATCACTATGGCTACACCTTC,CASSYSLRSHHYGYTF
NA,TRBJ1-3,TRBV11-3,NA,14,TGTGCCAGCAGCCCAGGCTTCTCTGGAAACACCATATATTTT,CASSPGFSGNTIYF
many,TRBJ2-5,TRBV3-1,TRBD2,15,TGTGCCAGCAGCCAGAACCTAGCGGGGAAAAAGACCCAGTACTTC,CASSQNLAGKKTQYF
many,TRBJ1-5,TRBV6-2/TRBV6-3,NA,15,TGTGCCAGCAGGGTATGGCAGGGTGCCAATCAGCCCCAGCATTTT,CASRVWQGANQPQHF
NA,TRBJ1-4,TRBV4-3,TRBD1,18,TGCGCCAGCAGCCAGCAATTGGTCTCAGGGGGCGCCGATGAAAAACTGTTTTTT,CASSQQLVSGGADEKLFF
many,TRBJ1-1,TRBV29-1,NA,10,TGCAGCGGTCAGGACACTGAAGCTTTCTTT,CSGQDTEAFF
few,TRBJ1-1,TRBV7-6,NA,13,TGTGCCAGCACCCTGGGGGGGCCGACTGAAGCTTTCTTT,CASTLGGPTEAFF
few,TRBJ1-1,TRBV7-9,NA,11,TGTGCCAGCAGCGTCGGCCCTGAAGCTTTCTTT,CASSVGPEAFF
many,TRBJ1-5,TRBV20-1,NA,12,TGCAGTGCGGCTAGGCAGAGGCAGCCCCAGCATTTT,CSAARQRQPQHF
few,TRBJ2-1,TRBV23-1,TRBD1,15,TGCGCCAGCAGCATAACCGGGACAGCCATCAATGAGCAGTTCTTC,CASSITGTAINEQFF
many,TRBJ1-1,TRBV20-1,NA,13,TGCAGTGCCCCCGGACAGCTGGACACTGAAGCTTTCTTT,CSAPGQLDTEAFF
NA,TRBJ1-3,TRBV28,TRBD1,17,TGTGCCAGCAGTTTATCGGGGACAGGGCCGGGAGGAAACACCATATATTTT,CASSLSGTGPGGNTIYF
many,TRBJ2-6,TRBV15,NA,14,TGTGCCACCAGCCTAATCTCTGGGGCCAACGTCCTGACTTTC,CATSLISGANVLTF
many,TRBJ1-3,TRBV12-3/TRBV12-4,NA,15,TGTGCCAGCAGACCTATACCAGCCTCTGGAAACACCATATATTTT,CASRPIPASGNTIYF
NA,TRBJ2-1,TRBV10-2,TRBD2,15,TGCGCCAGCAGCAGGACTAGCGGGGCCTACAATGAGCAGTTCTTC,CASSRTSGAYNEQFF
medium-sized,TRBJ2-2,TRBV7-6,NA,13,TGTGCCAGCAGCCCGCAGAACACCGGGGAGCTGTTTTTT,CASSPQNTGELFF
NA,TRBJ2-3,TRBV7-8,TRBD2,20,TGTGCCAGCAGCTTACCGATGGGGAGCCTGAACTCCGGGACTAGCCGGGAGAATACTTTT,CASSLPMGSLNSGTSRENTF